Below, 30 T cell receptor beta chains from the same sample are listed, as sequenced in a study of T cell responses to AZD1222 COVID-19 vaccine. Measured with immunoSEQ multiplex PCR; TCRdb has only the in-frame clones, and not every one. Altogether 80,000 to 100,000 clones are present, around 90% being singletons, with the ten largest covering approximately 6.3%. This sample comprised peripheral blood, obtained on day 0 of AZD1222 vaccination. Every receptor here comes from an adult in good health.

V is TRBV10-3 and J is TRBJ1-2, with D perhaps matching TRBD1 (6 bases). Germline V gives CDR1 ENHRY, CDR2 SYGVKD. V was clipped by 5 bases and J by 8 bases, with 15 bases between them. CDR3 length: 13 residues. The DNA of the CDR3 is TGTGCCATCAGTCCGGACAGCGATAGGGGCTACACCTTC. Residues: CAISPDSDRGYTF.

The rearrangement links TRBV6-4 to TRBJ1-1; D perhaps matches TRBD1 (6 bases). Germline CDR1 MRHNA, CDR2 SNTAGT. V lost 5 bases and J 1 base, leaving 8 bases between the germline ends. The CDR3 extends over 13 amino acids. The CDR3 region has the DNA TGTGCCAGCAGTCAGACAGGGAACACTGAAGCTTTCTTT. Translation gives CASSQTGNTEAFF.

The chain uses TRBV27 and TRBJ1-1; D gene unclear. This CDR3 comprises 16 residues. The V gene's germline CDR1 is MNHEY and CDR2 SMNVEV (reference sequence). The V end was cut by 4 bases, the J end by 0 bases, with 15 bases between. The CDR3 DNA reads TGTGCCAGCAGTTCCCAACGCCGATTCGTGAACACTGAAGCTTTCTTT. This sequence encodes CASSSQRRFVNTEAFF.

CDR3: CASSLVGGADTQYF. CDR3 nucleotides: TGTGCCAGCAGCTTGGTGGGGGGCGCAGATACGCAGTATTTT. The gene calls are TRBV7-3 and TRBJ2-3; D is perhaps TRBD1 or TRBD2 (6 bases each). CDR3 length: 14 amino acids. The V and J ends lost 3 bases and 4 bases respectively, with 11 bases between them. The germline V gene has CDR1 SGHTA and CDR2 FQGTGA.

CDR3 nucleotide sequence: TGTGCCAGCAGTACAGGGGACACTGAAGCTTTCTTT. The encoded protein is CASSTGDTEAFF. The chain links TRBV25-1 to TRBJ1-1; TRBD1 aligns across 7 bases. V was clipped by 5 bases and J by 3 bases; unmatched bases: 0. CDR1 is MGHDK, CDR2 SYGVNS, per germline. The CDR3 loop spans 12 amino acids.

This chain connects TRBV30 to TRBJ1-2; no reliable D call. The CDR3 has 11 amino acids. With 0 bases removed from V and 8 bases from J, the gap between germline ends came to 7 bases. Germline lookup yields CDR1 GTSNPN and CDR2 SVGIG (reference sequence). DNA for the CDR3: TGTGCCTGGAGTGTACGCATAGGCTACACCTTC. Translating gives CAWSVRIGYTF.

CDR3 protein: CASRAGPDYEQYF. The CDR3 region has the DNA TGTGCCAGCAGAGCGGGACCCGACTACGAGCAGTACTTC. The V gene is TRBV2, the J gene TRBJ2-7; TRBD2 matches at 7 bases. The junction had 5 bases not matched to a gene; V was cut back by 6 bases and J by 3 bases. The CDR3 runs to 13 residues. Germline values: CDR1 SNHLY, CDR2 FYNNEI.

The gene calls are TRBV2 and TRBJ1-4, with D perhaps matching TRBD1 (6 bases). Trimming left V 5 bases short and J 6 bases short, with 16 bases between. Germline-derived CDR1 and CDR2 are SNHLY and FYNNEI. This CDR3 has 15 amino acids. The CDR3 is CASSYTGYEDEKLFF. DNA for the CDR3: TGTGCCAGCAGTTATACAGGGTACGAGGATGAAAAACTGTTTTTT.

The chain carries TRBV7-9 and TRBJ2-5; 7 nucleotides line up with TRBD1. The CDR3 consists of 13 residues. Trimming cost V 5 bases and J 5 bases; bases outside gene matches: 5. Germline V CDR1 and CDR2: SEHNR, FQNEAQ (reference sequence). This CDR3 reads CASSPDRDETQYF. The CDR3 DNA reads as TGTGCCAGCAGCCCCGACAGGGACGAGACCCAGTACTTC. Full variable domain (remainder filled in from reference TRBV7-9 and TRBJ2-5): DTGVSQNPRHKITKRGQNVTFRCDPISEHNRLYWYRQTLGQGPEFLTYFQNEAQLEKSRLLSDRFSAERPKGSFSTLEIQRTEQGDSAMYLCASSPDRDETQYFGPGTRLLVL.

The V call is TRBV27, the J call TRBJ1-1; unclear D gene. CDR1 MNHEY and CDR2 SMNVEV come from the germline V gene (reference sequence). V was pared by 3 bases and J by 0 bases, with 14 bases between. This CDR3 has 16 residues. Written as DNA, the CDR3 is TGTGCCAGCAGTTTGGAAGGGTGGGGTATGAACACTGAAGCTTTCTTT. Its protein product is CASSLEGWGMNTEAFF.

The CDR3 DNA reads TGTGCCAGCAGCTATGCGCCCCAGGGGTACAATGAGCAGTTCTTC. This codes for CASSYAPQGYNEQFF. This chain connects TRBV6-5 to TRBJ2-1, with D perhaps matching TRBD1 (6 bases). V gave up 6 bases and J gave up 4 bases, with 16 bases separating them. CDR1 is MNHEY, CDR2 SVGAGI, per germline. The CDR3 sequence is 15 residues long.

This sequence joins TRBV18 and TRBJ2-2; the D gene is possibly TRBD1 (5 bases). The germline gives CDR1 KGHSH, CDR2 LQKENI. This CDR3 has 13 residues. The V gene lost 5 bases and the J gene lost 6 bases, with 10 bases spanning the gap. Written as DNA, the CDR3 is TGTGCCAGCTCAGCGACAGATCCCGGGGAGCTGTTTTTT. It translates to CASSATDPGELFF. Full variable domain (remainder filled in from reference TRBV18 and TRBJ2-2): NAGVMQNPRHLVRRRGQEARLRCSPMKGHSHVYWYRQLPEEGLKFMVYLQKENIIDESGMPKERFSAEFPKEGPSILRIQQVVRGDSAAYFCASSATDPGELFFGEGSRLTVL.

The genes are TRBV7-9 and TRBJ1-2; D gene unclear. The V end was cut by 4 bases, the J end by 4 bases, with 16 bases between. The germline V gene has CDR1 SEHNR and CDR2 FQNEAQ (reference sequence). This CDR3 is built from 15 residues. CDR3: CASSSNSLGPYGYTF. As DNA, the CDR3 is TGTGCCAGCAGCTCTAATAGCCTCGGCCCCTATGGCTACACCTTC.

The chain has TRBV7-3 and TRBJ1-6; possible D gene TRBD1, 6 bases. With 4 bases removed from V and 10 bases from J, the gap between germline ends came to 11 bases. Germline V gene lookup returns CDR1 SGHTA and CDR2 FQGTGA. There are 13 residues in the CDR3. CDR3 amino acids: CASSSDRISPLHF. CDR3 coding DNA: TGTGCCAGCAGCTCGGACAGAATCTCACCCCTCCACTTT.

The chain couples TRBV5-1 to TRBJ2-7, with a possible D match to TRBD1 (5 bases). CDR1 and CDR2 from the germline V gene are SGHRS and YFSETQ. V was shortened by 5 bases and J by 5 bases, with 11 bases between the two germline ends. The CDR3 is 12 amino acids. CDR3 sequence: CASRLQGNEQYF. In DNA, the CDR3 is TGCGCCAGCAGACTCCAGGGAAACGAGCAGTACTTC.

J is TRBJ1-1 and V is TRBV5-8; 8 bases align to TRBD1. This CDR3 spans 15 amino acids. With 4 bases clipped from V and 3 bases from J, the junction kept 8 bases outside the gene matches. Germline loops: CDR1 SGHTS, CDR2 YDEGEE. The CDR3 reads CASSTGTGGHTEAFF. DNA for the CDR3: TGTGCCAGCAGCACCGGGACAGGCGGACACACTGAAGCTTTCTTT. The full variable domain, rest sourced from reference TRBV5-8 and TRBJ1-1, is EAGVTQSPTHLIKTRGQQATLRCSPISGHTSVYWYQQALGLGLQFLLWYDEGEERNRGNFPPRFSGRQFPNYSSELNVNALELEDSALYLCASSTGTGGHTEAFFGQGTRLTVV.

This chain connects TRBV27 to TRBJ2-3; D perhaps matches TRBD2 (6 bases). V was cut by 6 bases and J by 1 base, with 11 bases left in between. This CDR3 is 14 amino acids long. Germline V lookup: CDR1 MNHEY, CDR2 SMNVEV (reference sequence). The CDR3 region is CASRSPGGTDTQYF. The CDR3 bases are TGTGCCAGCAGGTCCCCGGGAGGCACAGATACGCAGTATTTT.

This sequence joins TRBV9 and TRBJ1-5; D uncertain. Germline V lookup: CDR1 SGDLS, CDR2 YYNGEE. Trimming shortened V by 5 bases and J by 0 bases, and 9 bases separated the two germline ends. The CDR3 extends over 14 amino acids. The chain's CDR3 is CASSFTDSNQPQHF. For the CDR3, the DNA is TGTGCCAGCAGTTTTACAGATAGCAATCAGCCCCAGCATTTT.

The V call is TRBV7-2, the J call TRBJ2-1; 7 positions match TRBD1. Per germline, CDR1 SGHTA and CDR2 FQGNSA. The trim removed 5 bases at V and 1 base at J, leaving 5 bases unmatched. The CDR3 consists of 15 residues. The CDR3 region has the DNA TGTGCCAGCAGCCCGGACAGGACTTCCTACAATGAGCAGTTCTTC. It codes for CASSPDRTSYNEQFF.

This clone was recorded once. The CDR3 sequence: CATSRVGTGATEAFF. CDR3 DNA sequence: TGTGCCACCAGCAGAGTAGGGACAGGGGCCACTGAAGCTTTCTTT. The chain carries TRBV15 and TRBJ1-1; 10 bases are shared with TRBD1. The CDR3 totals 15 residues. Germline CDR1 reads LNHNV; CDR2 reads YYDKDF (reference sequence). Losses at the gene ends were 1 base for V and 4 bases for J; bases not matched to a gene: 3.

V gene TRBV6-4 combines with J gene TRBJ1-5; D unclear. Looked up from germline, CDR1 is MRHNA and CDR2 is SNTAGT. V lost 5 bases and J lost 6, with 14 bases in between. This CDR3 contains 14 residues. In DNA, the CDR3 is TGTGCCAGCAGTACACCGGATGGCGGTCAGCCCCAGCATTTT. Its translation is CASSTPDGGQPQHF.

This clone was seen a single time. Written as DNA, the CDR3 is TGCGCCAGCACCCAGGGACCAGCCTACGAGCAGTACTTC. Translation: CASTQGPAYEQYF. The chain combines TRBV23-1 with TRBJ2-7; D is possibly TRBD1 or TRBD2 (5 bases each). TRBV23-1 is sorted into the ORF group, with uncertain function. The CDR3 covers 13 residues. V was shortened by 7 bases and J by 2 bases, with 12 bases between the two germline ends.

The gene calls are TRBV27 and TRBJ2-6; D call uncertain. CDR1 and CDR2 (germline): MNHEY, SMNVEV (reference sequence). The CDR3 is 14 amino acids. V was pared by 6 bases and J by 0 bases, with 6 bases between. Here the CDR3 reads CASRSLSGANVLTF. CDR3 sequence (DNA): TGTGCCAGCAGGTCCCTCTCTGGGGCCAACGTCCTGACTTTC.

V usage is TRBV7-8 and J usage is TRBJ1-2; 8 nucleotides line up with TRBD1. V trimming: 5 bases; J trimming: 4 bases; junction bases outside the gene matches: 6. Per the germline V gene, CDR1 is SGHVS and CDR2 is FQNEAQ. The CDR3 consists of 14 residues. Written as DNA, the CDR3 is TGTGCCAGCAGCCCGACAGGGGTTAGCTATGGCTACACCTTC. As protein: CASSPTGVSYGYTF.

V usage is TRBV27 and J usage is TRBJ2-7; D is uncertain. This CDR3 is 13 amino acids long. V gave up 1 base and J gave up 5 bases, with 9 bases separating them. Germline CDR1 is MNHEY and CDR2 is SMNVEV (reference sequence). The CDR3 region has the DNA TGTGCCAGCAGTTTATTCCGAGGTAACGAGCAGTACTTC. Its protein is CASSLFRGNEQYF.

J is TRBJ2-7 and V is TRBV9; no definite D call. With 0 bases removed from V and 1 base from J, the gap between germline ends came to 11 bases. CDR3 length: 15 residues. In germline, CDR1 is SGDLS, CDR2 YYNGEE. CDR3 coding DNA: TGTGCCAGCAGCGTAGGTGGAGTTAGATCCTACGAGCAGTACTTC. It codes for CASSVGGVRSYEQYF.

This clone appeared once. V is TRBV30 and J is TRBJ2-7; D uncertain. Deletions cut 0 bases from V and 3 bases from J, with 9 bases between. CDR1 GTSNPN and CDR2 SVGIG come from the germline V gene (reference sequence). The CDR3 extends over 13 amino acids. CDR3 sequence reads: CAWSVRHHYEQYF. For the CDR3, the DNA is TGTGCCTGGAGTGTAAGGCACCACTACGAGCAGTACTTC. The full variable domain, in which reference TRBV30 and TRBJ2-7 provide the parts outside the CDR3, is SQTIHQWPATLVQPVGSPLSLECTVEGTSNPNLYWYRQAAGRGLQLLFYSVGIGQISSEVPQNLSASRPQDRQFILSSKKLLLSDSGFYLCAWSVRHHYEQYFGPGTRLTVT.

The CDR3 loop is CASSLRHGTSGVYGYTF. DNA for the CDR3: TGTGCCAGCAGCTTACGACATGGGACATCCGGAGTCTATGGCTACACCTTC. The gene calls are TRBV11-2 and TRBJ1-2; D may be TRBD1 (6 bases). This CDR3 spans 17 amino acids. Trimming stripped 2 bases from V and 4 bases from J, with 20 bases between. Germline values: CDR1 SGHAT, CDR2 FQNNGV.

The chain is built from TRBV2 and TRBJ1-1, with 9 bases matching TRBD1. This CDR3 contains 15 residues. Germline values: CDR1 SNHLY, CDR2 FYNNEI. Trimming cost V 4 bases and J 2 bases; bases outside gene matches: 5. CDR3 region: CASSGGTGTNTEAFF. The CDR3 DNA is TGTGCCAGCAGTGGAGGGACAGGGACTAACACTGAAGCTTTCTTT.

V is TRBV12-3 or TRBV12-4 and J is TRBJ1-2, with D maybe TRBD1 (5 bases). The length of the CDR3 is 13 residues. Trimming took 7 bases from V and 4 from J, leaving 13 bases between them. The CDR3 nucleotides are TGTGCCAGCACCATTCAGGGTGTCTATGGCTACACCTTC. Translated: CASTIQGVYGYTF.